There are many counts of the clone carrying this T cell receptor (beta chain). Antigen unknown. Generation of TCR cDNA used 5'RACE template switching (which added a universal primer site and UMIs). TCRdb reprocessed the 5' RACE reads via MiXCR and lists one record per CDR3 protein. Of about 630,000 distinct CDR3 sequences listed, 9% to 15% were seen once; the top ten hold about 15%. This entry is derived from a study of T cells after yellow fever vaccination. The study, taken as a whole, reports: High-abundance clonotypes from the bulk population could contaminate FACS-sorted repertoires.

V was cut by 7 bases and J by 7 bases, with 21 bases left in between. This CDR3 is built from 15 residues. The rearrangement links TRBV12-3 or TRBV12-4 to TRBJ2-3; TRBD1 might be the D (5 bases). The sequences come from PBMCs, collected on the day of the yellow fever booster vaccination. The clonotype comes from a young man who received the YFV17D yellow fever vaccine. CDR3 DNA sequence: TGTGCCAGCATACTTAATGTGGGGCCGCGGCATACGCAGTATTTT. It is translated as CASILNVGPRHTQYF.